These 26 T cell receptor beta chains were sequenced from one sample in a study of blood T cell repertoires in COVID-19. TCRdb keeps only in-frame clones here, not all; method: immunoSEQ multiplex PCR. In the table there are 100,000 to 150,000 clones, around 81% of which are singletons. Sequencing used peripheral blood. Receptors were obtained from a man aged 25 to 40 with COVID-19, enrolled during active disease.

The chain uses TRBV11-3 and TRBJ2-5, with 16 bases that match TRBD2. The CDR3 has 17 residues. Trimming cost V 5 bases and J 5 bases; bases outside gene matches: 8. Germline V lookup: CDR1 SGHNT, CDR2 YENEEA. Written as DNA, the CDR3 is TGTGCCAGCAGCCCCGGGACTAGCGGGGGGGCGGGGGAGACCCAGTACTTC. It translates to CASSPGTSGGAGETQYF.

The V and J genes are TRBV3-1 (or the pseudogene TRBV3-2) and TRBJ2-3, with 9 positions matching TRBD2. This CDR3 comprises 15 residues. J was trimmed by 0 bases and V by 6 bases; bases with no gene match: 4. The germline V gene has CDR1 LGHDT and CDR2 YNNKEL (reference sequence). In DNA form, the CDR3 reads TGTGCCAGCAGGCAGAGCGGGGGGAGCACAGATACGCAGTATTTT. Residues: CASRQSGGSTDTQYF.

This clone was observed a handful of times. The chain joins TRBV19 to TRBJ2-1; 8 bases are a match to TRBD1. J was trimmed by 7 bases and V by 4 bases; bases with no gene match: 3. CDR3 length: 13 amino acids. CDR1 and CDR2 from the germline V gene are LNHDA and SQIVND (reference sequence). The DNA for the CDR3 is TGTGCCAGTAGTAGACAGGGGAGGAATGAGCAGTTCTTC. Its translation is CASSRQGRNEQFF.

The chain recombines TRBV2 with TRBJ1-6, with no clear D. The CDR3 has 14 residues. Trimming removed 3 bases at V and 4 bases at J, with 7 bases between. Germline V gene lookup returns CDR1 SNHLY and CDR2 FYNNEI. DNA of the CDR3: TGTGCCAGCAGTGACAGACTGTATAATTCACCCCTCCACTTT. Translated: CASSDRLYNSPLHF.

V is TRBV19 and J is TRBJ1-2; TRBD1 matches 9 bases. CDR1 and CDR2 from the germline V gene are LNHDA and SQIVND (reference sequence). V dropped 5 bases and J dropped 3; count of bases not matched to a gene: 7. CDR3 length equals 15 residues. The CDR3 nucleotides are TGTGCCAGTAGTGTCACAGGGGGCTTTGACTATGGCTACACCTTC. It yields the protein CASSVTGGFDYGYTF.

The chain is built from TRBV5-8 and TRBJ2-5; 12 bases are shared with TRBD2. V trimming: 5 bases; J trimming: 4 bases; junction bases outside the gene matches: 3. CDR1 and CDR2 (germline): SGHTS, YDEGEE. The CDR3 is made up of 14 amino acids. DNA for the CDR3: TGTGCCAGCAGGGGGGGACTAGCGGGAGAGACCCAGTACTTC. Its translation: CASRGGLAGETQYF.

Details on this clone: Other DNA sequences within the sample encode an identical CDR3. The chain combines TRBV18 with TRBJ1-5; TRBD1 agrees at 10 bases. Germline values: CDR1 KGHSH, CDR2 LQKENI. The V gene end was trimmed by 3 bases and the J gene end by 1 base; junction bases not matched to a gene: 0. The CDR3 extends over 15 amino acids. CDR3: CASSPGQGSNQPQHF. DNA of the CDR3: TGTGCCAGCTCACCGGGACAGGGGAGCAATCAGCCCCAGCATTTT.

The V call is TRBV9, the J call TRBJ1-1; possible D gene TRBD1, 5 bases. This CDR3 region has 18 residues. Trimming removed 4 bases at V and 0 bases at J, with 22 bases between. In germline, CDR1 is SGDLS, CDR2 YYNGEE. CDR3 DNA: TGTGCCAGCAGCCAGGCACCTAACAGGAAGCGAATGAACACTGAAGCTTTCTTT. It yields the protein CASSQAPNRKRMNTEAFF.

This clone was found once. The chain has TRBV7-8 and TRBJ2-3, with 9 bases that match TRBD2. The V and J ends lost 5 bases and 6 bases, in that order; junction bases with no gene match: 15. The CDR3 has 17 residues. CDR1 is SGHVS and CDR2 is FQNEAQ in the germline V gene. The CDR3 loop is CASSPRRWGGGADTQYF. CDR3 nucleotides: TGTGCCAGCAGCCCCCGGCGATGGGGCGGGGGGGCGGATACGCAGTATTTT.

This chain joins TRBV5-1 and TRBJ2-7, with D maybe TRBD1 (7 bases). The V end lost 3 bases, the J end lost 4 bases, and 14 bases lay between the germline ends. This CDR3 has 14 residues. CDR1 and CDR2 (germline): SGHRS, YFSETQ. The CDR3 here is CASSWRGPPYEQYF. The CDR3 DNA follows: TGCGCCAGCAGCTGGAGGGGGCCCCCGTACGAGCAGTACTTC.

The gene calls are TRBV11-2 and TRBJ2-7, with TRBD1 identical over 7 bases. CDR1 and CDR2 from the germline V gene are SGHAT and FQNNGV. The CDR3 covers 13 residues. The J segment lost 2 bases and the V segment lost 4 bases, leaving 2 bases of the junction unmatched. CDR3 amino acids: CASSSDRPYEQYF. The CDR3 DNA reads as TGTGCCAGCAGCTCGGACAGGCCCTACGAGCAGTACTTC.

The V gene is TRBV7-2, the J gene TRBJ1-6; 8 nucleotides agree with TRBD1. The CDR3 runs 16 residues. Looked up from germline, CDR1 is SGHTA and CDR2 is FQGNSA. Unmatched junction bases numbered 13, after V lost 5 bases and J lost 10 bases. For the CDR3, the DNA is TGTGCCAGCAGCCTTGGACAGGGCAGGGTGAGATCACCCCTCCACTTT. Translated: CASSLGQGRVRSPLHF.

The gene calls are TRBV28 and TRBJ1-1; 9 bases fit TRBD1. Germline-derived CDR1 and CDR2 are MDHEN and SYDVKM. V was clipped by 4 bases and J by 5 bases; unmatched bases: 14. The CDR3 loop spans 17 amino acids. For the CDR3, the DNA is TGTGCCAGCAGTTCCCGGGACAGGGAGGTTTGGGGGACTGAAGCTTTCTTT. This translates into CASSSRDREVWGTEAFF.

The V gene is TRBV30, the J gene TRBJ2-6; D unclear. Germline V lookup: CDR1 GTSNPN, CDR2 SVGIG (reference sequence). V lost 2 bases and J lost 4, with 9 bases in between. The CDR3 has 14 amino acids. CDR3 sequence: CAWSLGAGANVLTF. The CDR3 DNA follows: TGTGCCTGGAGTTTAGGAGCCGGGGCCAACGTCCTGACTTTC. Looking up the rest from reference TRBV30 and TRBJ2-6 gives the full variable domain: SQTIHQWPATLVQPVGSPLSLECTVEGTSNPNLYWYRQAAGRGLQLLFYSVGIGQISSEVPQNLSASRPQDRQFILSSKKLLLSDSGFYLCAWSLGAGANVLTFGAGSRLTVL.

This clone was counted a single time. The genes are TRBV7-9 and TRBJ1-4; 7 nucleotides align to TRBD1. Per germline, CDR1 SEHNR and CDR2 FQNEAQ (reference sequence). The V and J ends lost 4 bases and 6 bases, in that order; junction bases with no gene match: 11. The CDR3 extends over 16 amino acids. The CDR3 DNA is TGTGCCAGCAGCTCACTCTCTGAGGGGGCGGATGAAAAACTGTTTTTT. Encoded protein: CASSSLSEGADEKLFF.

The chain couples TRBV18 to TRBJ1-1, with 7 positions matching TRBD1. V dropped 8 bases and J dropped 2; count of bases not matched to a gene: 5. The CDR3 loop spans 13 amino acids. Germline values: CDR1 KGHSH, CDR2 LQKENI. The CDR3 region is CASQGGVNTEAFF. The CDR3 nucleotides are TGTGCCAGCCAGGGGGGCGTAAACACTGAAGCTTTCTTT.

There are many counts of this clone. The rearrangement links TRBV29-1 to TRBJ1-2, with D hard to call. The V gene's germline CDR1 is SQVTM and CDR2 ANQGSEA. Trimming removed 3 bases from V and 6 bases from J, with 20 bases in between. The CDR3 length is 15 residues. CDR3 in DNA: TGCAGCGTTGAGATGACCCCGACGGGTTATAATGGCTACACCTTC. Encoded protein: CSVEMTPTGYNGYTF.

The rearrangement uses TRBV7-9 and TRBJ1-3; maybe TRBD1 (6 bases). This CDR3 comprises 14 residues. Germline CDR1 SEHNR, CDR2 FQNEAQ (reference sequence). Trimming shortened V by 2 bases and J by 1 base, and 6 bases separated the two germline ends. This chain's CDR3 is CASSLQGSGNTIYF. The CDR3 DNA follows: TGTGCCAGCAGCTTACAGGGGTCTGGAAACACCATATATTTT. The full variable domain, rest sourced from reference TRBV7-9 and TRBJ1-3, is DTGVSQNPRHKITKRGQNVTFRCDPISEHNRLYWYRQTLGQGPEFLTYFQNEAQLEKSRLLSDRFSAERPKGSFSTLEIQRTEQGDSAMYLCASSLQGSGNTIYFGEGSWLTVV.

The chain is built from TRBV19 and TRBJ1-2; unclear D gene. V was pared by 5 bases and J by 3 bases, with 16 bases between. CDR3 length: 15 amino acids. Per the germline V gene, CDR1 is LNHDA and CDR2 is SQIVND (reference sequence). The CDR3 region has the DNA TGTGCCAGTAGTCCCCGCGGAGTCGTGGACTATGGCTACACCTTC. As protein: CASSPRGVVDYGYTF.

The chain carries TRBV24-1 and TRBJ2-5; no definite D call. Germline CDR1 and CDR2: KGHDR and SFDVKD. The V and J ends lost 0 bases and 2 bases respectively, with 6 bases between them. The CDR3 is 14 residues long. The DNA of the CDR3 is TGTGCCACCAGTGATTTGTCAGTTCAAGAGACCCAGTACTTC. Translated, it gives CATSDLSVQETQYF.

The chain uses TRBV2 and TRBJ1-2; possibly TRBD1 for D (6 bases). The CDR3 extends over 15 amino acids. Per the germline V gene, CDR1 is SNHLY and CDR2 is FYNNEI. The V gene lost 0 bases and the J gene lost 4 bases, with 12 bases spanning the gap. The CDR3 region is CASSEARGQIYGYTF. The DNA for the CDR3 is TGTGCCAGCAGTGAAGCTCGCGGACAGATCTATGGCTACACCTTC.

This chain links TRBV28 with TRBJ2-2, with 9 nucleotides matching TRBD1. Germline lookup yields CDR1 MDHEN and CDR2 SYDVKM. Trimming took 3 bases from V and 5 from J; bases not matched to a gene: 10. The CDR3 runs to 17 residues. The CDR3 loop reads CASSFPTGGSRTGELFF. The CDR3 DNA reads TGTGCCAGCAGTTTTCCTACAGGGGGCAGTAGGACCGGGGAGCTGTTTTTT.

The rearrangement uses TRBV4-3 and TRBJ2-1; the match to TRBD2 covers 11 bases. CDR3 size: 16 residues. Looked up from germline, CDR1 is LGHNA and CDR2 is YSLEER. J lost 8 bases, V lost 1 base, and 7 bases had no gene match. The CDR3 sequence is CASSQGGSGGAHEQFF. The CDR3 bases are TGCGCCAGCAGCCAAGGAGGTAGCGGGGGGGCACATGAGCAGTTCTTC.

CDR3 in amino acids: CASSDEGRGNYGYTF. The CDR3 region has the DNA TGTGCCAGCAGTGACGAGGGCCGTGGGAACTATGGCTACACCTTC. The V call is TRBV6-1, the J call TRBJ1-2; no firm D call. Per germline, CDR1 MNHNS and CDR2 SASEGT. The CDR3 length is 15 residues. The V gene lost 3 bases and the J gene lost 2 bases, with 13 bases spanning the gap.

J is TRBJ1-1 and V is TRBV19; D is ambiguous. Germline CDR1 reads LNHDA; CDR2 reads SQIVND (reference sequence). With 3 bases removed from V and 0 bases from J, the gap between germline ends came to 11 bases. The CDR3 covers 15 residues. The CDR3 reads CASSIVSSMNTEAFF. The CDR3 DNA is TGTGCCAGTAGTATCGTCTCCAGTATGAACACTGAAGCTTTCTTT.

This clone was counted only a few times. The J gene is TRBJ2-5, the V gene TRBV2, with 9 bases fitting TRBD2. J gave up 1 base and V 6 bases, and 6 bases lay outside the gene matches. The CDR3 runs 15 residues. The germline gives CDR1 SNHLY, CDR2 FYNNEI. The CDR3 nucleotides read TGTGCCAGCAGGAAAAGACTAGCGGTCCAAGAGACCCAGTACTTC. This translates into CASRKRLAVQETQYF.